The source of this TCR beta chain is a study of regulatory and conventional T cells in RAG deficiency. General study points: Sorted Omenn CD25-high CD127-low cells may not be bona fide Tregs.

In its sample, this clone was seen once. Its cognate antigen is unknown. The CDR3 totals 12 residues. Germline V lookup: CDR1 LNHDA, CDR2 SQIVND (reference sequence). V was cut by 2 bases and J by 7 bases, with 8 bases left in between. Here immunoSEQ multiplex PCR was the method, and the copy in TCRdb shows in-frame clones only, minus some. The table records some 30,000 clones, roughly 90% of them present only once. The data were also submitted as part of a second study, on regulatory T cells. As that report states: The primer mix had 52 TRBV and 13 TRBJ primers.

The chain combines TRBV19 with TRBJ1-1; D is unclear. Input material: CD8+ T cells sorted from blood. The TCR comes from a human donor in good health. CDR3 sequence: CASSIRWGEAFF. The CDR3 DNA follows: TGTGCCAGTAGTATACGTTGGGGTGAAGCTTTCTTT.